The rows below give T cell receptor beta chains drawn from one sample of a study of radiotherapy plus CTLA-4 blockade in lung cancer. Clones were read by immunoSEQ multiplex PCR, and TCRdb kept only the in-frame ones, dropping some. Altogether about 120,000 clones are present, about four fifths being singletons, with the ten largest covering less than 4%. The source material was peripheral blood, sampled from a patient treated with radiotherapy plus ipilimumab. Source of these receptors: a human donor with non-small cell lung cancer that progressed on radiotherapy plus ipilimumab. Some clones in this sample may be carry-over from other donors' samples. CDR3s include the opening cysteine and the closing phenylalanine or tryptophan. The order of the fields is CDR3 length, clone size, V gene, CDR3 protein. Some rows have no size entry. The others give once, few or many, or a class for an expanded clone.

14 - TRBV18 CASSPTTRTDTQYF
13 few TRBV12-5 CASGSKGNSPLHF
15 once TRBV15 CATSSHSGGSDTQYF
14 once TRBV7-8 CASSLASWAGEQYF
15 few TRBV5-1 CASSVQSQLNTEAFF
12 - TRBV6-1 CASSGLYNEQFF
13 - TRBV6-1 CASPNRGRGELFF
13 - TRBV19 CASSSFYSYEQYF
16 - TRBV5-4 CASSKGLAGPFNEQFF
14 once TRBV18 CASSATGGGTEAFF
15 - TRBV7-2 CASSLEATNTGELFF
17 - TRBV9 CASSAKGAASGANVLTF
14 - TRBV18 CASSPPGAVDTQYF
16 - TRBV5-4 CASSAWDKSGQETQYF
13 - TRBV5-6 CASSLGGDQPQHF
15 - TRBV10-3 CAISDHWQGPYEQYF
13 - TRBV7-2 CASSLHMNTEAFF
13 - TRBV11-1 CASSPSGGSEQYF
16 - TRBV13 CASSLGDMSRGNTIYF
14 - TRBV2 CASNEQGFNQPQHF
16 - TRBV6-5 CASSYSQGARPYEQYF
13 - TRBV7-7 CASSLDLADTQYF
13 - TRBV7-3 CASSAHWGETQYF
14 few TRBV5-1 CASSRTTSSYEQYF
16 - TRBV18 CASSPPASGGTGELFF
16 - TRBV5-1 CASSLPTGGSTDTQYF
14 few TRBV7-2 CASSLDGLRGGYTF
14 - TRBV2 CASSRSRGNQPQHF
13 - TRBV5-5 CASSMPGDSGYTF
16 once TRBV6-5 CASSYMVGTGVGGYTF
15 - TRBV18 CASSPPEGGYNEQFF
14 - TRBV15 CATSKPGGGYEQYF
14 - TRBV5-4 CASSLAGGRETQYF
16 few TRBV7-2 CASSRAVGLATDTQYF
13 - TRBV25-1 CASSPSPGYGYTF
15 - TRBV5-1 CASSLESGGQGTQYF
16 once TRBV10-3 CAISESRQGALYGYTF
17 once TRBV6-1 CASSVAGTSGFSYEQYF
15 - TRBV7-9 CASSGQGRMTTEAFF
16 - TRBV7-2 CASSPDRVSHTGELFF
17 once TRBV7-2 CASSLDLVARNTDTQYF
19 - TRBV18 CASSPLPRTSGGMTGELFF
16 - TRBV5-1 CASSQLTSGDYNEQFF
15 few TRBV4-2 CASSQDRYSTDTQYF
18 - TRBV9 CASSPPRGTEATNEKLFF
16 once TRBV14 CASSQGFASGANVLTF